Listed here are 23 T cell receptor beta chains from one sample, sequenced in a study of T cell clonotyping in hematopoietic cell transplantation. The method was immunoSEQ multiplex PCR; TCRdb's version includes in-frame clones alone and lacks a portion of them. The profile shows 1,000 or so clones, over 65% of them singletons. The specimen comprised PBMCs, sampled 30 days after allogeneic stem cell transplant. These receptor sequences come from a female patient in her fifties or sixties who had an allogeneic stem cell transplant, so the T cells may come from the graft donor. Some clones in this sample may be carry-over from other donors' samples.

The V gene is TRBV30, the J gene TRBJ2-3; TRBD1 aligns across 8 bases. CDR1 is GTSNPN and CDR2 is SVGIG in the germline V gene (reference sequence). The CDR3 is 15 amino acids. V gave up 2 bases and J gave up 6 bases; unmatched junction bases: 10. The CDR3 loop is CAWSTKTGVGDTQYF. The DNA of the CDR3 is TGTGCCTGGAGTACCAAGACAGGGGTGGGCGATACGCAGTATTTT. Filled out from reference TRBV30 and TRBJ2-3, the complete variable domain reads SQTIHQWPATLVQPVGSPLSLECTVEGTSNPNLYWYRQAAGRGLQLLFYSVGIGQISSEVPQNLSASRPQDRQFILSSKKLLLSDSGFYLCAWSTKTGVGDTQYFGPGTRLTVL.

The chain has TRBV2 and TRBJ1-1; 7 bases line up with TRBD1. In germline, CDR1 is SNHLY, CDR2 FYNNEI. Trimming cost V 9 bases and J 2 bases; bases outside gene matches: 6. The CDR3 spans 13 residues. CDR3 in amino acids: CASLQGINTEAFF. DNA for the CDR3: TGTGCCAGTCTACAGGGGATAAACACTGAAGCTTTCTTT.

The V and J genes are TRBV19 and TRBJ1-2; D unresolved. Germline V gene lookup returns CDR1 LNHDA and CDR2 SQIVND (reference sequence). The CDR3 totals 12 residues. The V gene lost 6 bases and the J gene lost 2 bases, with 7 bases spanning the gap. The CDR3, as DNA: TGTGCCAGTAGAGCTCCAAACTATGGCTACACCTTC. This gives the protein CASRAPNYGYTF.

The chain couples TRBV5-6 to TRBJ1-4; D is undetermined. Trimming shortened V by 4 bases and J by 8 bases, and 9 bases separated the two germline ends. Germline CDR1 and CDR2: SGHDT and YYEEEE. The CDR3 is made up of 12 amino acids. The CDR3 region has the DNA TGTGCCAGCAGCCGCGTGGGGGAAAAACTGTTTTTT. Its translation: CASSRVGEKLFF.

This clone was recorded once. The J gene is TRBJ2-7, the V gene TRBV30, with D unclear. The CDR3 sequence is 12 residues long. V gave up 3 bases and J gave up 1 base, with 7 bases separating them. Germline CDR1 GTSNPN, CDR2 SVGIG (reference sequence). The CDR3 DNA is TGTGCCTGGAGAAGGGATTCCTACGAGCAGTACTTC. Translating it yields CAWRRDSYEQYF. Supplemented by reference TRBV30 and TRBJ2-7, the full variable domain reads SQTIHQWPATLVQPVGSPLSLECTVEGTSNPNLYWYRQAAGRGLQLLFYSVGIGQISSEVPQNLSASRPQDRQFILSSKKLLLSDSGFYLCAWRRDSYEQYFGPGTRLTVT.

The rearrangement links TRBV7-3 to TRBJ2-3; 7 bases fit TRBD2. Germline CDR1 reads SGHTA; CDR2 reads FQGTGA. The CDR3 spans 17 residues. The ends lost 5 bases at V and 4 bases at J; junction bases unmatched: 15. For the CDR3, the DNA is TGTGCCAGCAGCCCGGGTCGTCTGGCGGGAGCTGCAGATACGCAGTATTTT. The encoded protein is CASSPGRLAGAADTQYF. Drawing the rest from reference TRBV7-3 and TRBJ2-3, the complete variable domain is GAGVSQTPSNKVTEKGKYVELRCDPISGHTALYWYRQSLGQGPEFLIYFQGTGAADDSGLPNDRFFAVRPEGSVSTLKIQRTERGDSAVYLCASSPGRLAGAADTQYFGPGTRLTVL.

In DNA, the CDR3 is TGTGCCAGAAGCTCCCGACAGAGGTCTGCGGGGAGGGATAGCAATCAGCCCCAGCATTTT. Residues: CARSSRQRSAGRDSNQPQHF. This chain connects TRBV5-3 to TRBJ1-5, with D possibly being TRBD1 (5 bases). TRBV5-3 is annotated as an ORF whose role is uncertain. The CDR3 loop spans 20 amino acids. The ends were cut back, 3 bases at V and 0 bases at J, with 25 bases in the middle.

The CDR3 here is CASSPLTGPNSYEQYF. The CDR3 bases are TGCGCCAGCAGCCCCTTGACAGGTCCCAACTCCTACGAGCAGTACTTC. The rearrangement uses TRBV4-1 and TRBJ2-7, with D possibly matching TRBD1 (6 bases). Germline V gene data show CDR1 as MGHRA and CDR2 as YSYEKL. With 4 bases removed from V and 0 bases from J, the gap between germline ends came to 16 bases. The CDR3 length is 16 residues.

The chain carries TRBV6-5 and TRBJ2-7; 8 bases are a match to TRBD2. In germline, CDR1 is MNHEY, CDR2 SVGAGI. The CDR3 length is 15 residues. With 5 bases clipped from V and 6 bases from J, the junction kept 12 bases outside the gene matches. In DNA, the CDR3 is TGTGCCAGCAGTCGAACGAGCGGGGGCAGTTTCGAGCAGTACTTC. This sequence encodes CASSRTSGGSFEQYF.

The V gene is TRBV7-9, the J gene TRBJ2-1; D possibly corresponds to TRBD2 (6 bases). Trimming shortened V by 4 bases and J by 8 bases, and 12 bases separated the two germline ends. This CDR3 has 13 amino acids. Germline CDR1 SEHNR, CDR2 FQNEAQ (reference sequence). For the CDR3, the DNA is TGTGCCAGCAGCTCGACTAGTACCGATGAGCAGTTCTTC. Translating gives CASSSTSTDEQFF.

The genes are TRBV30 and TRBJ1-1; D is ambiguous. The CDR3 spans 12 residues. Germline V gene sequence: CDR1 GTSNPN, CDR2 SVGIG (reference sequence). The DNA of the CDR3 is TGTGCAGGAACAAAGATTAACACTGAAGCTTTCTTT. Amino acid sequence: CAGTKINTEAFF.

CDR3 amino acids: CASSPEQDVTGELFF. Written as DNA, the CDR3 is TGTGCCAGCTCACCTGAACAGGACGTCACCGGGGAGCTGTTTTTT. This chain connects TRBV18 to TRBJ2-2; D possibly corresponds to TRBD1 (5 bases). Trimming took off 3 bases at V and 4 bases at J, with 12 bases between the two ends. Germline V gene sequence: CDR1 KGHSH, CDR2 LQKENI. The CDR3 consists of 15 residues.

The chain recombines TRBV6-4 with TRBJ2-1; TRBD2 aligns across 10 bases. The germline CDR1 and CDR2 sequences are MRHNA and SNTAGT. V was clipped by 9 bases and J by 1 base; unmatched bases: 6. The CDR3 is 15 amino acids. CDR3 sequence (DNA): TGTGCCAGGTTTCTAGCGGGGGCTTCCTACAATGAGCAGTTCTTC. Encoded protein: CARFLAGASYNEQFF.

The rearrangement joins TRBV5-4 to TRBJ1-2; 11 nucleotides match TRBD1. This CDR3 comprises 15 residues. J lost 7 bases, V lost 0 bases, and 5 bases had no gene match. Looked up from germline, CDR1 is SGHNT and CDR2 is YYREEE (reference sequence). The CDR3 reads CASSLGGTGGIGYTF. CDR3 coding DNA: TGTGCCAGCAGCTTGGGGGGGACAGGGGGTATTGGCTACACCTTC.

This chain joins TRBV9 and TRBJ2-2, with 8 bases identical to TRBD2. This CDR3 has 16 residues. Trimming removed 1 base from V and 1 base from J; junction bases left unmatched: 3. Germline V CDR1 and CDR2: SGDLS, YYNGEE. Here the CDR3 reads CASSVSAGGNTGELFF. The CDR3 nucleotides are TGTGCCAGCAGCGTATCGGCGGGAGGGAACACCGGGGAGCTGTTTTTT.

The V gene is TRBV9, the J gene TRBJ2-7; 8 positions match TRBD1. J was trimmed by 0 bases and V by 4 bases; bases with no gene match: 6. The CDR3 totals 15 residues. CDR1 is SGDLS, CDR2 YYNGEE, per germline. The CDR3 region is CASSWGTGPSYEQYF. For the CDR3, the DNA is TGTGCCAGCAGCTGGGGGACAGGTCCCTCCTACGAGCAGTACTTC.

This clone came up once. CDR3 sequence reads: CASSLGAGPYEQYF. CDR3 DNA: TGTGCCAGCAGCTTGGGGGCGGGACCCTACGAGCAGTACTTC. The chain recombines TRBV5-6 with TRBJ2-7; D is perhaps TRBD2 (6 bases). The CDR3 contains 14 residues. Germline assignment: CDR1 SGHDT and CDR2 YYEEEE. V shed 0 bases and J shed 2 bases, with 9 bases lying between them.

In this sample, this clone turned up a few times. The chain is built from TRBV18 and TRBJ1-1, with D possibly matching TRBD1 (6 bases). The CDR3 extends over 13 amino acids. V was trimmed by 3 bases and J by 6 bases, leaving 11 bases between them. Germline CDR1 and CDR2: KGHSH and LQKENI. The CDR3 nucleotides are TGTGCCAGCTCACCGGGTGGGGGCGCTGAAGCTTTCTTT. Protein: CASSPGGGAEAFF.

As DNA, the CDR3 is TGTGCCAGCAGTGAAACCGGGGAGCTGTTTTTT. Translation: CASSETGELFF. V and J are TRBV2 and TRBJ2-2; D ambiguous. This CDR3 is 11 amino acids long. Trimming pared 2 bases from V and 5 bases from J, leaving 0 bases between. Germline V gene sequence: CDR1 SNHLY, CDR2 FYNNEI.

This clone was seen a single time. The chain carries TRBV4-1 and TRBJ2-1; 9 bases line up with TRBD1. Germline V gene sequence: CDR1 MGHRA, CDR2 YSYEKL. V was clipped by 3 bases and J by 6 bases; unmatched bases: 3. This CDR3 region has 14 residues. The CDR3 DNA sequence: TGCGCCAGCAGCCACCTGACAGGGGGCAATGAGCAGTTCTTC. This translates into CASSHLTGGNEQFF.

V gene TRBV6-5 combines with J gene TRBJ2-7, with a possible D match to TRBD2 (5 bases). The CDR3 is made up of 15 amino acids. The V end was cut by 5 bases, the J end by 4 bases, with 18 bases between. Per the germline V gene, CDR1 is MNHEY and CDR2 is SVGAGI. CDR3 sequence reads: CASSVRGLTRYEQYF. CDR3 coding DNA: TGTGCCAGCAGTGTCCGAGGGCTTACTAGATACGAGCAGTACTTC.

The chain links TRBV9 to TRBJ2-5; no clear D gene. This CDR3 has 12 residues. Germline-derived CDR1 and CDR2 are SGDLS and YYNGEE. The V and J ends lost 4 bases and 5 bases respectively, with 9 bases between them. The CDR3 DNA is TGTGCCAGCAGCTCCGGTTGGGAGACCCAGTACTTC. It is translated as CASSSGWETQYF.

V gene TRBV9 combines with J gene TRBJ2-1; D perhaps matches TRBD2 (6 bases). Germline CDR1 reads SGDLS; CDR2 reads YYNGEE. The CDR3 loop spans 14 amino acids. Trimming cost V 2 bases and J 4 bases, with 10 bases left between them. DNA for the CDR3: TGTGCCAGCAGCGTCCTAGCGCGGTACAATGAGCAGTTCTTC. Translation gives CASSVLARYNEQFF.